The 27 T cell receptor beta chains reported below all come from one sample, sequenced in a study of blood T cell repertoires in COVID-19. The table came from immunoSEQ multiplex PCR; TCRdb's copy has only in-frame clones and leaves some out. The sample has 37,000 or so clones, about 88% seen once. Source material: peripheral blood. The receptor source for this set is a man between 65 and 85 years old with acute or convalescent COVID-19.

This chain uses TRBV18 with TRBJ1-2; 7 positions agree with TRBD1. CDR1 and CDR2 from the germline V gene are KGHSH and LQKENI. CDR3 length equals 15 residues. V shed 1 base, J shed 8 bases, and the junction held 10 bases outside the gene matches. The CDR3 bases are TGTGCCAGCTCACCACTTGGGACAGATGTCAACGGCTACACCTTC. Residues: CASSPLGTDVNGYTF.

This chain uses TRBV29-1 with TRBJ2-3; 7 nucleotides match TRBD2. The CDR3 contains 14 residues. Trimming at V came to 5 bases and at J to 1 base, leaving 6 bases not matched to a gene. The V gene's germline CDR1 is SQVTM and CDR2 ANQGSEA. The CDR3 loop is CSVRREFGTDTQYF. The CDR3 DNA reads as TGCAGCGTTCGGCGGGAGTTTGGCACAGATACGCAGTATTTT.

The J gene is TRBJ2-3, the V gene TRBV11-2; 7 bases map to TRBD2. J gave up 5 bases and V 7 bases, and 12 bases lay outside the gene matches. CDR1 and CDR2 (germline): SGHAT, FQNNGV. The CDR3 is made up of 15 amino acids. CDR3 in amino acids: CASTPRGVQEDTQYF. Written as DNA, the CDR3 is TGTGCCAGCACCCCCCGGGGGGTCCAAGAAGATACGCAGTATTTT.

This clone was seen only a few times. The gene calls are TRBV11-2 and TRBJ2-7, with 10 bases fitting TRBD1. With V trimmed by 1 base and J by 6 bases, 6 bases remained unmatched. Germline V gene data show CDR1 as SGHAT and CDR2 as FQNNGV. This CDR3 contains 15 residues. CDR3 in DNA: TGTGCCAGCAGCTTAGTGGGACAGGGGATGTCCGAGCAGTACTTC. It codes for CASSLVGQGMSEQYF.

The rearrangement links TRBV5-1 to TRBJ2-7; TRBD1 aligns across 10 bases. The CDR3 is made up of 13 amino acids. Losses at the gene ends were 7 bases for V and 5 bases for J; bases not matched to a gene: 6. The germline gives CDR1 SGHRS, CDR2 YFSETQ. The chain's CDR3 is CASSTGGSDEQYF. DNA for the CDR3: TGCGCCAGCTCGACAGGGGGCAGCGACGAGCAGTACTTC.

The rearrangement uses TRBV4-3 and TRBJ1-6; tentative D call: TRBD1 (6 bases). The CDR3 extends over 19 amino acids. Deletions cut 0 bases from V and 1 base from J, with 16 bases between. Germline V gives CDR1 LGHNA, CDR2 YSLEER. This CDR3 reads CASSQEGGSRVSYNSPLHF. CDR3 in DNA: TGCGCCAGCAGCCAAGAAGGGGGAAGCCGAGTTTCCTATAATTCACCCCTCCACTTT.

The chain couples TRBV9 to TRBJ2-3; no firm D call. CDR1 is SGDLS and CDR2 is YYNGEE in the germline V gene. The CDR3 is 12 amino acids. V was pared by 3 bases and J by 2 bases, with 4 bases between. CDR3 protein: CASSAFTDTQYF. The DNA for the CDR3 is TGTGCCAGCAGCGCCTTCACAGATACGCAGTATTTT.

The chain couples TRBV6-6 to TRBJ1-6, with D uncertain. Germline assignment: CDR1 MNHNY and CDR2 SVGAGI (reference sequence). This CDR3 has 14 amino acids. V lost 3 bases and J lost 5, with 8 bases in between. CDR3 residues: CASSYQDHNSPLHF. In nucleotides, the CDR3 is TGTGCCAGCAGTTATCAGGATCATAATTCACCCCTCCACTTT.

This clone came up a few times. The V call is TRBV5-6, the J call TRBJ1-3; D ambiguous. Germline values: CDR1 SGHDT, CDR2 YYEEEE. CDR3 length equals 15 residues. The V end lost 4 bases, the J end lost 0 bases, and 11 bases lay between the germline ends. This CDR3 is CASSPDIRSGNTIYF. The CDR3 region has the DNA TGTGCCAGCAGCCCTGACATCCGCTCTGGAAACACCATATATTTT. Variable domain in full (rest from reference TRBV5-6 and TRBJ1-3): DAGVTQSPTHLIKTRGQQVTLRCSPKSGHDTVSWYQQALGQGPQFIFQYYEEEERQRGNFPDRFSGHQFPNYSSELNVNALLLGDSALYLCASSPDIRSGNTIYFGEGSWLTVV.

The gene calls are TRBV18 and TRBJ1-2; 8 bases match TRBD1. The trim removed 3 bases at V and 8 bases at J, leaving 5 bases unmatched. Germline V gene lookup returns CDR1 KGHSH and CDR2 LQKENI. CDR3 length equals 13 residues. The CDR3 loop reads CASSPAQGEGYTF. The CDR3 DNA reads TGTGCCAGCTCACCGGCACAGGGGGAAGGCTACACCTTC.

The chain recombines TRBV4-1 with TRBJ1-1; D unclear. The V gene lost 7 bases and the J gene lost 4 bases, with 19 bases spanning the gap. The CDR3 covers 15 residues. Per the germline V gene, CDR1 is MGHRA and CDR2 is YSYEKL. As DNA, the CDR3 is TGCGCCAGCACAAAGACAACCGGTCCCCCCACTGAAGCTTTCTTT. Protein product: CASTKTTGPPTEAFF.

The V and J genes are TRBV21-1 and TRBJ2-2; the table assigns TRBD2, which was not confirmed against the DNA. TRBV21-1 is a pseudogene. The CDR3 runs to 18 residues. The CDR3 loop reads CASSKGEDPDENTGELFF. The CDR3 nucleotides read TGTGCCAGCAGCAAAGGGGAGGACCCTGATGAAAACACCGGGGAGCTGTTTTTT.

The CDR3 region is CASSPSTGAGNTIYF. In DNA, the CDR3 is TGTGCCAGTAGTCCCTCGACAGGAGCCGGAAACACCATATATTTT. The V gene is TRBV19, the J gene TRBJ1-3; tentatively, D is TRBD1 (6 bases). Looked up from germline, CDR1 is LNHDA and CDR2 is SQIVND (reference sequence). This CDR3 has 15 residues. With 5 bases removed from V and 4 bases from J, the gap between germline ends came to 15 bases.

The rearrangement links TRBV27 to TRBJ2-1; no definite D call. Trimming took off 2 bases at V and 4 bases at J, with 12 bases between the two ends. The germline V gene has CDR1 MNHEY and CDR2 SMNVEV (reference sequence). This CDR3 comprises 15 residues. DNA of the CDR3: TGTGCCAGCAGTTTAGGCTCTAGAAATTACAATGAGCAGTTCTTC. Translated, it gives CASSLGSRNYNEQFF.

This chain joins TRBV2 and TRBJ2-3; TRBD2 aligns across 13 bases. Germline lookup yields CDR1 SNHLY and CDR2 FYNNEI. J was trimmed by 3 bases and V by 5 bases; bases with no gene match: 14. CDR3 size: 19 residues. The chain's CDR3 is CASSPTSGGHSTTTDTQYF. As DNA, the CDR3 is TGTGCCAGCAGTCCGACTAGCGGGGGGCACTCCACAACTACAGATACGCAGTATTTT.

The J gene is TRBJ1-2, the V gene TRBV12-3 or TRBV12-4, with D unresolved. V was cut by 1 base and J by 7 bases, with 7 bases left in between. This CDR3 has 12 residues. For the CDR3, the DNA is TGTGCCAGCAGTTTAGGAGGGAGTGGCTACACCTTC. This translates into CASSLGGSGYTF.

This clone was observed a handful of times. Germline and junction disagree at one end, which may indicate a read error. The chain carries TRBV30 and TRBJ2-7; TRBD2 matches at 7 bases. Germline V gene lookup returns CDR1 GTSNPN and CDR2 SVGIG (reference sequence). The CDR3 has 11 amino acids. As DNA, the CDR3 is TGTGCCTGGAGGCTAAGCGGGGCCCCAAACTTC. Translation: CAWRLSGAPNF.

The chain is built from TRBV5-1 and TRBJ2-1, with 15 bases matching TRBD2. CDR1 SGHRS and CDR2 YFSETQ come from the germline V gene. After removal of 3 bases from V and 3 bases from J, the junction contained 1 base not matched to a gene. The CDR3 has 16 residues. CDR3 bases: TGCGCCAGCAGCTCGGGACTAGCGGGGGGCTACAATGAGCAGTTCTTC. This encodes CASSSGLAGGYNEQFF.

V is TRBV29-1 and J is TRBJ1-3, with a tentative D call TRBD1 (6 bases). The CDR3 sequence is 18 residues long. Trimming removed 8 bases at V and 0 bases at J, with 26 bases between. Looked up from germline, CDR1 is SQVTM and CDR2 is ANQGSEA. The CDR3 sequence is CSPPRDTCSILSGNTIYF. The CDR3 DNA reads as TGCAGCCCCCCCAGGGACACCTGTTCGATCCTCTCTGGAAACACCATATATTTT.

The chain is built from TRBV5-1 and TRBJ1-1, with D hard to call. This CDR3 contains 15 residues. V was trimmed by 0 bases and J by 1 base, leaving 10 bases between them. The germline V gene has CDR1 SGHRS and CDR2 YFSETQ. CDR3 bases: TGCGCCAGCAGCTTGGTGTATGGCGGGAACACTGAAGCTTTCTTT. Protein product: CASSLVYGGNTEAFF.

This chain uses TRBV4-2 with TRBJ2-3, with D perhaps matching TRBD2 (7 bases). V was shortened by 7 bases and J by 1 base, with 18 bases between the two germline ends. This CDR3 has 16 residues. CDR1 is LGHNA and CDR2 is YNFKEQ in the germline V gene. The CDR3 is CASNSPGAGGTDTQYF. The CDR3 DNA reads as TGTGCCAGCAACTCTCCAGGGGCGGGGGGCACAGATACGCAGTATTTT.

This clone was seen only once. The CDR3 loop is CASSFRGGNYNEQFF. DNA of the CDR3: TGTGCCAGCAGTTTTAGAGGGGGAAACTACAATGAGCAGTTCTTC. This chain uses TRBV13 with TRBJ2-1; a possible D gene is TRBD1 (6 bases). The CDR3 contains 15 residues. The ends were cut back, 6 bases at V and 3 bases at J, with 15 bases in the middle. CDR1 PRHDT and CDR2 FYEKMQ come from the germline V gene (reference sequence).

CDR3: CASSISQGAGTEAFF. The CDR3 nucleotides are TGCGCCAGCAGCATCTCCCAGGGGGCGGGCACTGAAGCTTTCTTT. This chain connects TRBV5-1 to TRBJ1-1, with 8 nucleotides matching TRBD1. The CDR3 has 15 residues. Germline values: CDR1 SGHRS, CDR2 YFSETQ. The ends lost 4 bases at V and 4 bases at J; junction bases unmatched: 9.

A single count supports this clone. In nucleotides, the CDR3 is TGTGCCAGCATAACGCCGGGACTAGCGGTCAATGAGCAGTTCTTC. Amino acid sequence: CASITPGLAVNEQFF. V usage is TRBV28 and J usage is TRBJ2-1, with 11 bases fitting TRBD2. This CDR3 spans 15 amino acids. CDR1 MDHEN and CDR2 SYDVKM come from the germline V gene. The J segment lost 6 bases and the V segment lost 7 bases, leaving 8 bases of the junction unmatched. Combining the CDR3 with reference TRBV28 and TRBJ2-1 gives the whole variable domain DVKVTQSSRYLVKRTGEKVFLECVQDMDHENMFWYRQDPGLGLRLIYFSYDVKMKEKGDIPEGYSVSREKKERFSLILESASTNQTSMYLCASITPGLAVNEQFFGPGTRLTVL.

The rearrangement links TRBV6-5 to TRBJ1-4, with D tentatively TRBD1 (6 bases). Germline V lookup: CDR1 MNHEY, CDR2 SVGAGI. CDR3 length: 14 amino acids. The V and J ends lost 6 bases and 8 bases respectively, with 16 bases between them. Written as DNA, the CDR3 is TGTGCCAGCAGCGTCAGGGGATGGGGCGAAAAACTGTTTTTT. Its translation is CASSVRGWGEKLFF.

The V call is TRBV2, the J call TRBJ1-2, with D perhaps TRBD1 (6 bases). V was trimmed by 3 bases and J by 2 bases, leaving 19 bases between them. This CDR3 region has 17 residues. The germline CDR1 and CDR2 sequences are SNHLY and FYNNEI. CDR3 protein: CASSEVGQPITNYGYTF. Written as DNA, the CDR3 is TGTGCCAGCAGTGAGGTGGGACAACCGATAACAAACTATGGCTACACCTTC.

V usage is TRBV28 and J usage is TRBJ1-5; no reliable D call. The CDR3 runs 12 residues. Trimming cost V 7 bases and J 7 bases, with 11 bases left between them. Germline CDR1 is MDHEN and CDR2 is SYDVKM. CDR3 sequence: CASNAEAQPQHF. In nucleotides, the CDR3 is TGTGCCAGCAATGCCGAGGCCCAGCCCCAGCATTTT. Together with reference TRBV28 and TRBJ1-5, the CDR3 gives the full variable domain: DVKVTQSSRYLVKRTGEKVFLECVQDMDHENMFWYRQDPGLGLRLIYFSYDVKMKEKGDIPEGYSVSREKKERFSLILESASTNQTSMYLCASNAEAQPQHFGDGTRLSIL.